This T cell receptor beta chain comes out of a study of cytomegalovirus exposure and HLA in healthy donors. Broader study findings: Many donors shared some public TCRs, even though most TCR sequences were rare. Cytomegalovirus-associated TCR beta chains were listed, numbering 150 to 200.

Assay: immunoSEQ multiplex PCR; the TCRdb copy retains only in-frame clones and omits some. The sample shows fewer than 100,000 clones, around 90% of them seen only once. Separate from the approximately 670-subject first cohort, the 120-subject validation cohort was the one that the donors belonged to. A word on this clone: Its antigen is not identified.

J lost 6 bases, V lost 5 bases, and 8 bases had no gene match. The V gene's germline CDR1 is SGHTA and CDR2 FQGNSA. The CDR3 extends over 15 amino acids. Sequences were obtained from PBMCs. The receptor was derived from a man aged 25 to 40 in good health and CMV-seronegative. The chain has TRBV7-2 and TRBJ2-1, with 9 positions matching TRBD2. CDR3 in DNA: TGTGCCAGCAGCCCAGCCGGGACTAGCTTCAATGAGCAGTTCTTC. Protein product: CASSPAGTSFNEQFF.